The 13 T cell receptor beta chains below were found in one sample sequenced in a study of blood T cell repertoires in COVID-19. TCRdb's copy holds only in-frame clones and misses some; the assay was immunoSEQ multiplex PCR. The sample includes around 220,000 clones, roughly 90% of them seen just once. The sample consisted of PBMCs or T cells enriched from blood (not recorded which). These TCRs come from a woman aged 25 to 39 with acute COVID-19.

The rearrangement joins TRBV28 to TRBJ2-7; D perhaps matches TRBD2 (6 bases). V dropped 2 bases and J dropped 7 bases, with 12 bases sitting between them. Per germline, CDR1 MDHEN and CDR2 SYDVKM. CDR3 length: 13 residues. In DNA, the CDR3 is TGTGCCAGCAGTTTAGGCGGGGAGTTGGAGCAGTACTTC. This gives the protein CASSLGGELEQYF.

This chain uses TRBV4-1 with TRBJ1-1; 9 nucleotides agree with TRBD1. With V trimmed by 1 base and J by 9 bases, 3 bases remained unmatched. The CDR3 has 13 amino acids. Germline CDR1 reads MGHRA; CDR2 reads YSYEKL. The CDR3 region has the DNA TGCGCCAGCAGCCAAGCGACAGGGGGAAAAGCTTTCTTT. Translating it yields CASSQATGGKAFF.

The chain employs TRBV28 and TRBJ1-5; possibly TRBD1 for D (5 bases). V lost 7 bases and J lost 3, with 16 bases in between. Germline V gene data show CDR1 as MDHEN and CDR2 as SYDVKM. This CDR3 is 15 amino acids long. CDR3 coding DNA: TGTGCCAGCACTATCGGGGGGAATTCCAATCAGCCCCAGCATTTT. Translating gives CASTIGGNSNQPQHF.

This clone was seen once. V usage is TRBV2 and J usage is TRBJ2-5, with TRBD2 identical over 7 bases. CDR3 length equals 15 residues. Germline V gives CDR1 SNHLY, CDR2 FYNNEI. V lost 2 bases to trimming and J lost 5 bases; unmatched junction nucleotides: 8. DNA for the CDR3: TGTGCCAGCAGTGAATTGGGAGGGCCGGGGGAGACCCAGTACTTC. Translation: CASSELGGPGETQYF.

This clone occurred a few times. The chain uses TRBV7-3 and TRBJ1-2; a weak D match, TRBD1 (6 bases). The CDR3 consists of 15 residues. CDR1 SGHTA and CDR2 FQGTGA come from the germline V gene. The germline V and J ends were trimmed by 1 base and 2 bases, with 11 bases remaining between them. This CDR3 reads CASSLNPGQNYGYTF. CDR3 bases: TGTGCCAGCAGCTTAAACCCTGGACAGAACTATGGCTACACCTTC.

The chain combines TRBV15 with TRBJ2-5; D remains ambiguous. The ends were cut back, 0 bases at V and 9 bases at J, with 5 bases in the middle. Germline V gene sequence: CDR1 LNHNV, CDR2 YYDKDF (reference sequence). The CDR3 length is 11 residues. This CDR3 is CATSRDEAQYF. CDR3 bases: TGTGCCACCAGCAGAGACGAGGCCCAGTACTTC.

The chain has TRBV4-3 and TRBJ2-2, with 8 positions matching TRBD2. Trimming removed 2 bases from V and 7 bases from J; junction bases left unmatched: 9. The CDR3 covers 16 residues. Germline V gene sequence: CDR1 LGHNA, CDR2 YSLEER. In DNA, the CDR3 is TGCGCCAGCAGCCAAAAGACTAGCGAGATCGGCGGGGAGCTGTTTTTT. It yields the protein CASSQKTSEIGGELFF.

The chain has TRBV11-3 and TRBJ2-3; D remains ambiguous. The CDR3 covers 13 residues. Germline values: CDR1 SGHNT, CDR2 YENEEA. Trimming took off 8 bases at V and 1 base at J, with 10 bases between the two ends. CDR3 DNA sequence: TGTGCCAGCTCAGACTCGGGCACAGATACGCAGTATTTT. Encoded protein: CASSDSGTDTQYF.

This chain uses TRBV11-2 with TRBJ1-3, with D unresolved. V lost 3 bases, J lost 2 bases, and 8 bases lay in between. Per germline, CDR1 SGHAT and CDR2 FQNNGV. The CDR3 contains 14 residues. CDR3 loop: CASSLGSTGNTIYF. DNA for the CDR3: TGTGCCAGCAGCTTGGGGAGTACTGGAAACACCATATATTTT.

The chain employs TRBV5-5 and TRBJ1-1; D ambiguous. The germline V gene encodes CDR1 SGHKS and CDR2 YYEKEE (reference sequence). Trimming removed 1 base at V and 2 bases at J, with 9 bases between. The CDR3 length is 14 residues. The CDR3 DNA sequence: TGTGCCAGCAGCTTGTTTTACAGTAACACTGAAGCTTTCTTT. This sequence encodes CASSLFYSNTEAFF.

The V and J genes are TRBV14 and TRBJ2-4, with D possibly TRBD1 on 6 matching bases. This CDR3 contains 18 residues. V lost 0 bases to trimming and J lost 0 bases, with 15 bases between them. The V gene's germline CDR1 is SGHDN and CDR2 FVKESK. In nucleotides, the CDR3 is TGTGCCAGCAGCCAAGATCATAACAGGGCTCGAGCCAAAAACATTCAGTACTTC. Its protein is CASSQDHNRARAKNIQYF.

CDR3 residues: CASSEIKGGIGAFF. The DNA for the CDR3 is TGTGCCAGCAGTGAGATCAAAGGGGGCATAGGAGCTTTCTTT. The rearrangement uses TRBV6-4 and TRBJ1-1; 7 bases align to TRBD1. The germline V gene encodes CDR1 MRHNA and CDR2 SNTAGT. V lost 3 bases, J lost 10 bases, and 11 bases stayed unmatched. The CDR3 has 14 residues.

V and J are TRBV27 and TRBJ1-6, with TRBD1 matching over 10 bases. The CDR3 length is 16 residues. Per the germline V gene, CDR1 is MNHEY and CDR2 is SMNVEV (reference sequence). V trimming: 5 bases; J trimming: 5 bases; junction bases outside the gene matches: 6. CDR3: CASSILGQGNNSPLHF. CDR3 in DNA: TGTGCCAGCAGTATTCTGGGACAGGGGAATAATTCACCCCTCCACTTT.